These 18 T cell receptor beta chains came from one sample sequenced in a study of blood T cell repertoires in COVID-19. The protocol was immunoSEQ multiplex PCR, while the TCRdb copy is restricted to in-frame clones and leaves out a portion. The sample carries 250,000 to 300,000 clones, about 80% recorded once. What was sequenced was PBMCs or T cells enriched from blood (not recorded which). The receptors were gathered from a man aged 30 to 45 with acute COVID-19.

The chain recombines TRBV5-5 with TRBJ1-5; D gene ambiguous. Trimming removed 7 bases at V and 0 bases at J, with 14 bases between. Germline CDR1 is SGHKS and CDR2 is YYEKEE (reference sequence). The CDR3 extends over 15 amino acids. CDR3 nucleotide sequence: TGTGCCAGCCAAGCATCGCCTGATAGCAATCAGCCCCAGCATTTT. It is translated as CASQASPDSNQPQHF.

About this clone: This CDR3 is also generated by other DNA sequences in the sample. V usage is TRBV25-1 and J usage is TRBJ1-6; possible D gene TRBD1, 5 bases. V lost 3 bases and J lost 0, with 9 bases in between. The CDR3 contains 16 residues. Per the germline V gene, CDR1 is MGHDK and CDR2 is SYGVNS. CDR3 nucleotide sequence: TGTGCCAGCAGTGACAGGGCAAGCTCCTATAATTCACCCCTCCACTTT. It codes for CASSDRASSYNSPLHF.

The chain recombines TRBV7-6 with TRBJ2-7, with 7 bases that match TRBD1. V lost 1 base, J lost 6 bases, and 9 bases stayed unmatched. This CDR3 is 15 amino acids long. The germline CDR1 and CDR2 sequences are SGHVS and FNYEAQ. The CDR3 loop is CASSLGLHGQAEQYV. DNA for the CDR3: TGTGCCAGCAGCTTAGGGTTGCATGGACAGGCCGAGCAGTACGTC.

The chain has TRBV6-2 or TRBV6-3 and TRBJ2-1; D gene ambiguous. V was pared by 3 bases and J by 1 base, with 7 bases between. Germline-derived CDR1 and CDR2 are MNHEY and SVGEGT. The CDR3 length is 14 residues. The CDR3 DNA reads as TGTGCCAGCAGTTATCCAGGTTCCTACAATGAGCAGTTCTTC. This codes for CASSYPGSYNEQFF.

A single count supports this clone. V and J are TRBV28 and TRBJ1-5, with 7 bases that match TRBD1. The V gene end was trimmed by 7 bases and the J gene end by 6 bases; junction bases not matched to a gene: 9. Germline lookup yields CDR1 MDHEN and CDR2 SYDVKM. The CDR3 totals 14 residues. The CDR3 bases are TGTGCCAGCAACTCCGACAGGGAAGGTCAGCCCCAGCATTTT. It translates to CASNSDREGQPQHF. Full variable domain (outside the CDR3, taken from reference TRBV28 and TRBJ1-5): DVKVTQSSRYLVKRTGEKVFLECVQDMDHENMFWYRQDPGLGLRLIYFSYDVKMKEKGDIPEGYSVSREKKERFSLILESASTNQTSMYLCASNSDREGQPQHFGDGTRLSIL.

J is TRBJ1-1 and V is TRBV6-5; 9 bases are shared with TRBD1. The CDR3 covers 13 residues. Germline CDR1 is MNHEY and CDR2 is SVGAGI. Trimming removed 6 bases from V and 8 bases from J; junction bases left unmatched: 7. CDR3 region: CASRFTGGKEAFF. In DNA, the CDR3 is TGTGCCAGCAGGTTTACAGGGGGCAAGGAAGCTTTCTTT.

The table lists this clone with a count of one. The rearrangement uses TRBV4-2 and TRBJ1-1, with D perhaps matching TRBD1 (6 bases). Germline V gene sequence: CDR1 LGHNA, CDR2 YNFKEQ. The CDR3 covers 16 residues. The V gene lost 4 bases and the J gene lost 4 bases, with 19 bases spanning the gap. The CDR3 sequence: CASSLTHRATLTEAFF. For the CDR3, the DNA is TGTGCCAGCAGCCTGACACACAGGGCGACTCTCACTGAAGCTTTCTTT.

The chain recombines TRBV4-2 with TRBJ1-4; D may be TRBD1 (6 bases). Trimming took 4 bases from V and 8 from J, leaving 14 bases between them. Germline CDR1 LGHNA, CDR2 YNFKEQ. CDR3 size: 14 residues. In DNA, the CDR3 is TGTGCCAGCAGCCGAGGACAGATTTGGGAAAAACTGTTTTTT. Protein: CASSRGQIWEKLFF.

The chain joins TRBV27 to TRBJ1-2; TRBD1 matches 11 bases. CDR3 size: 15 residues. Trimming took 4 bases from V and 5 from J; bases not matched to a gene: 6. Per the germline V gene, CDR1 is MNHEY and CDR2 is SMNVEV (reference sequence). The CDR3 region has the DNA TGTGCCAGCAGTTCCCCGGGACAGGGGGGTTATGGCTACACCTTC. Protein product: CASSSPGQGGYGYTF.

The rearrangement joins TRBV7-2 to TRBJ1-3, with a tentative D call TRBD1 (5 bases). Looked up from germline, CDR1 is SGHTA and CDR2 is FQGNSA. V was cut by 5 bases and J by 1 base, with 18 bases left in between. The CDR3 loop spans 17 amino acids. CDR3 in DNA: TGTGCCAGCAGCCCTGGAGGTTCGGGGGGTTCTGGAAACACCATATATTTT. Translating it yields CASSPGGSGGSGNTIYF.

This clone came up once. The V and J genes are TRBV10-1 and TRBJ1-1; D unresolved. V lost 8 bases, J lost 1 base, and 8 bases lay in between. The germline V gene encodes CDR1 WNHNN and CDR2 SYGVQD (reference sequence). This CDR3 is 12 amino acids long. The CDR3 DNA is TGCGCCAGCGGTAAAGCGAACACTGAAGCTTTCTTT. It specifies CASGKANTEAFF.

V is TRBV7-9 and J is TRBJ2-3; 7 nucleotides line up with TRBD1. The CDR3 sequence is 13 residues long. V gave up 4 bases and J gave up 6 bases; unmatched junction bases: 4. CDR1 SEHNR and CDR2 FQNEAQ come from the germline V gene (reference sequence). The CDR3 region is CASSSRQGDTQYF. CDR3 nucleotide sequence: TGTGCCAGCAGCTCTCGACAGGGCGATACGCAGTATTTT.

The CDR3 nucleotides read TGTGCCAGCAGAGTAGAGGGAGACACAGATACGCAGTATTTT. Amino acid sequence: CASRVEGDTDTQYF. The genes are TRBV28 and TRBJ2-3; D possibly corresponds to TRBD2 (5 bases). The V gene lost 6 bases and the J gene lost 2 bases, with 12 bases spanning the gap. Germline loops: CDR1 MDHEN, CDR2 SYDVKM. This CDR3 has 14 residues.

The chain uses TRBV29-1 and TRBJ1-1; 10 nucleotides line up with TRBD1. Germline V gives CDR1 SQVTM, CDR2 ANQGSEA. V lost 7 bases, J lost 1 base, and 0 bases stayed unmatched. The CDR3 is 12 residues long. CDR3 protein: CSGDRGNTEAFF. The CDR3 coding sequence is TGCAGCGGGGACAGGGGGAACACTGAAGCTTTCTTT.

This clone showed up just once. This rearrangement joins TRBV24-1 to TRBJ1-3, with D perhaps TRBD1 (5 bases). Germline CDR1 and CDR2: KGHDR and SFDVKD. V lost 2 bases, J lost 3 bases, and 7 bases lay in between. This CDR3 has 14 amino acids. CDR3 DNA: TGTGCCACCAGTGATTCAGGGCGTGGAAACACCATATATTTT. This sequence encodes CATSDSGRGNTIYF.

The chain is built from TRBV7-9 and TRBJ2-2, with unresolved D. The V end lost 3 bases, the J end lost 0 bases, and 5 bases lay between the germline ends. Germline assignment: CDR1 SEHNR and CDR2 FQNEAQ (reference sequence). CDR3 length: 14 residues. The CDR3 spells CASSFGANTGELFF. The CDR3 DNA is TGTGCCAGCAGCTTCGGAGCGAACACCGGGGAGCTGTTTTTT.

This chain joins TRBV2 and TRBJ1-4; D is perhaps TRBD1 (6 bases). CDR3 length: 14 amino acids. The ends were cut back, 1 base at V and 5 bases at J, with 8 bases in the middle. CDR1 is SNHLY, CDR2 FYNNEI, per germline. The CDR3 DNA reads as TGTGCCAGCAGTGAAGGGACAGCGAATGAAAAACTGTTTTTT. It is translated as CASSEGTANEKLFF.

The chain has TRBV6-6 and TRBJ2-1; 7 positions match TRBD1. CDR1 MNHNY and CDR2 SVGAGI come from the germline V gene (reference sequence). The CDR3 has 15 residues. The junction had 4 bases not matched to a gene; V was cut back by 4 bases and J by 1 base. The chain's CDR3 is CASSSRQGSYNEQFF. CDR3 DNA sequence: TGTGCCAGCAGTTCCCGACAGGGTTCCTACAATGAGCAGTTCTTC.